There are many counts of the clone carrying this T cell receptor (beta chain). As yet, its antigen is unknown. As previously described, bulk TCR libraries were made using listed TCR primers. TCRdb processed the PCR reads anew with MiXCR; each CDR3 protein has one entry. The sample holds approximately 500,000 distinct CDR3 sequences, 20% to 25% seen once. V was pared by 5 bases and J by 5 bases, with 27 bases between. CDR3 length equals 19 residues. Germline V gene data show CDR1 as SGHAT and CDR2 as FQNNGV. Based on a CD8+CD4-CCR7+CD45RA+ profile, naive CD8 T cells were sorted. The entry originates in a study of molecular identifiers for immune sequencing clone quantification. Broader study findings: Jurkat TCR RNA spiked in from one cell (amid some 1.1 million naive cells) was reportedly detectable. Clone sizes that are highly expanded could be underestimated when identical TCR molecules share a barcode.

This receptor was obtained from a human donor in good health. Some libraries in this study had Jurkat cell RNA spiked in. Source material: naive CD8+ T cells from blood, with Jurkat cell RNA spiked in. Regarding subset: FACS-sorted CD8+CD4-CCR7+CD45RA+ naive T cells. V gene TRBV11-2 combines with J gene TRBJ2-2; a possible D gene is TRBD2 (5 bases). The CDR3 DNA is TGTGCCAGCAGCCCCTTCGCGGCTAGCAGTACCCAGCGGACCGGGGAGCTGTTTTTT. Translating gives CASSPFAASSTQRTGELFF.